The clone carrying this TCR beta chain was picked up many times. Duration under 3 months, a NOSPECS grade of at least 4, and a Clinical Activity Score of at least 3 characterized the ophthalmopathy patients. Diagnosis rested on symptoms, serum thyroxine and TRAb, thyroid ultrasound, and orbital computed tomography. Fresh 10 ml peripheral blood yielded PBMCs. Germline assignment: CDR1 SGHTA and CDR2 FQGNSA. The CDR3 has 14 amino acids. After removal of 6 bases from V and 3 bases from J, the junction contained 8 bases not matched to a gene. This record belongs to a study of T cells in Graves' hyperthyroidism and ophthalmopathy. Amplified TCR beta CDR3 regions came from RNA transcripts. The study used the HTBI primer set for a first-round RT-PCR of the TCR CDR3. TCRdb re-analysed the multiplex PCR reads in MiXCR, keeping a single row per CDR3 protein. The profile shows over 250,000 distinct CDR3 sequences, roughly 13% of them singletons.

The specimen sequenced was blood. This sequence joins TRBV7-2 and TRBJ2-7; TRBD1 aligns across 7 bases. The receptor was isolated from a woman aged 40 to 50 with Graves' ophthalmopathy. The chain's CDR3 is CASSHTGVFYEQYF. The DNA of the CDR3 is TGTGCCAGCAGTCATACAGGGGTGTTCTACGAGCAGTACTTC.